This passage covers 9 T cell receptor beta chains from one sample sequenced in a study of T cell responses to AZD1222 COVID-19 vaccine. The data were produced by immunoSEQ multiplex PCR, yet TCRdb's version contains in-frame clones alone and is incomplete. The sample holds 90,000 to 95,000 clones; about nine tenths are singletons and the top ten take approximately 10%. Material: peripheral blood, obtained on day 0 of AZD1222 vaccination. These TCRs come from an adult in good health.

With respect to this clone: In the same sample, other DNA sequences code for this CDR3. The chain employs TRBV6-5 and TRBJ1-2; D is possibly TRBD1 (5 bases). The CDR3 is made up of 13 amino acids. The V end lost 6 bases, the J end lost 2 bases, and 10 bases lay between the germline ends. CDR1 is MNHEY and CDR2 is SVGAGI in the germline V gene. CDR3 nucleotides: TGTGCCAGCAGCCTGACAGCGAACTATGGCTACACCTTC. Protein: CASSLTANYGYTF.

The CDR3 DNA reads TGTGCCAGCTCAAAGGATTCCTACAATGAGCAGTTCTTC. This gives the protein CASSKDSYNEQFF. This chain uses TRBV18 with TRBJ2-1; unclear D gene. CDR1 and CDR2 from the germline V gene are KGHSH and LQKENI. The CDR3 is 13 amino acids. The V end was cut by 5 bases, the J end by 1 base, with 6 bases between.

This rearrangement joins TRBV30 to TRBJ2-7; 7 nucleotides align to TRBD2. Germline V gives CDR1 GTSNPN, CDR2 SVGIG (reference sequence). Trimming cost V 0 bases and J 0 bases; bases outside gene matches: 5. The CDR3 spans 15 residues. CDR3 DNA sequence: TGTGCCTGGAGTGTACTAGAGCGGGGCTCCTACGAGCAGTACTTC. Translating it yields CAWSVLERGSYEQYF.

The chain employs TRBV7-2 and TRBJ2-3, with TRBD2 as a possible D gene (6 bases). The CDR3 is made up of 15 amino acids. V was shortened by 5 bases and J by 1 base, with 13 bases between the two germline ends. Germline V gene lookup returns CDR1 SGHTA and CDR2 FQGNSA. The DNA for the CDR3 is TGTGCCAGCAGCCTTTTTCCGGGGGGCACAGATACGCAGTATTTT. Its translation: CASSLFPGGTDTQYF.

The V gene is TRBV3-1 (or the pseudogene TRBV3-2), the J gene TRBJ1-2; D remains ambiguous. This CDR3 region has 13 residues. Trimming stripped 10 bases from V and 0 bases from J, with 12 bases between. CDR1 and CDR2 from the germline V gene are LGHDT and YNNKEL (reference sequence). The CDR3 DNA is TGTGCCACGGGGAGGGCGCCTAACTATGGCTACACCTTC. Its protein is CATGRAPNYGYTF.

The chain couples TRBV19 to TRBJ1-2, with a tentative D call TRBD1 (5 bases). V gave up 5 bases and J gave up 5 bases, with 15 bases separating them. The CDR3 runs to 14 residues. Germline loops: CDR1 LNHDA, CDR2 SQIVND (reference sequence). The CDR3 DNA is TGTGCCAGTAGTTTCTTCCTACAGGATTATGGCTACACCTTC. It yields the protein CASSFFLQDYGYTF.

The genes are TRBV2 and TRBJ2-2, with D possibly being TRBD2 (5 bases). The germline V gene encodes CDR1 SNHLY and CDR2 FYNNEI. Trimming shortened V by 4 bases and J by 6 bases, and 15 bases separated the two germline ends. The CDR3 contains 15 residues. CDR3 DNA: TGTGCCAGCAGTGCCCTTCAAATCGGGGCCGGGGAGCTGTTTTTT. Its translation: CASSALQIGAGELFF.

V gene TRBV5-1 combines with J gene TRBJ2-3; 8 bases line up with TRBD2. The V gene's germline CDR1 is SGHRS and CDR2 YFSETQ. J lost 3 bases, V lost 1 base, and 4 bases had no gene match. The CDR3 length is 15 residues. The CDR3 reads CASSLLGGVTDTQYF. In DNA, the CDR3 is TGCGCCAGCAGCTTGCTCGGGGGGGTGACAGATACGCAGTATTTT.

The genes are TRBV27 and TRBJ2-4; D remains ambiguous. CDR3 size: 17 residues. Germline V gene lookup returns CDR1 MNHEY and CDR2 SMNVEV (reference sequence). Trimming removed 5 bases at V and 0 bases at J, with 17 bases between. CDR3 coding DNA: TGTGCCAGCAGTCCCGACAAAGGGTTCCTAGCCAAAAACATTCAGTACTTC. This encodes CASSPDKGFLAKNIQYF.